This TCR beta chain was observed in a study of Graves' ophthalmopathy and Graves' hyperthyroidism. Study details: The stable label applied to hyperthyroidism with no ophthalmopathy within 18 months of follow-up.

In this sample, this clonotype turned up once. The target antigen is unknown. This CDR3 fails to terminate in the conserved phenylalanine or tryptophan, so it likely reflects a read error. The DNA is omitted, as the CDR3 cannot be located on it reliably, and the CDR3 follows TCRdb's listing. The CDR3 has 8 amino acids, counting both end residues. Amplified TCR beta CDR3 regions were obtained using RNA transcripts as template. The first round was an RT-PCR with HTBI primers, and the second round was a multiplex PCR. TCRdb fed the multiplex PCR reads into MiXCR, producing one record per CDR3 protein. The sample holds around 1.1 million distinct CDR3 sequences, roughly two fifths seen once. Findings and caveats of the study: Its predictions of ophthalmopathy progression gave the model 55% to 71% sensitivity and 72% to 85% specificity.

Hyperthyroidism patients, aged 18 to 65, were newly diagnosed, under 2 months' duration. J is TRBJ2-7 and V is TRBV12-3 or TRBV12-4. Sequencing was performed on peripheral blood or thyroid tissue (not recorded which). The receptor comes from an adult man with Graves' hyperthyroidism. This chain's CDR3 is CASSLAGR.